The rows below give T cell receptor beta chains drawn from one sample of a study of T cells in Graves' hyperthyroidism and ophthalmopathy. TCRdb reanalysed the multiplex PCR reads using MiXCR and keeps one entry per CDR3 protein. The sample consists of about 410,000 distinct CDR3 sequences, roughly 14% of them appearing once. The sample comprised blood. The receptors were gathered from a young man with Graves' ophthalmopathy. The CDR3 runs from the conserved cysteine through the conserved F or W. A D gene is named only where the DNA matches it firmly. Clone size, where shown, is once, few, many, or a class for clones that have expanded.

V gene: TRBV4-1; clone size: many; J gene: TRBJ2-2; D gene: -; CDR3 protein: CASSHSGTANTGELFF; CDR3 DNA: TGCGCCAGCAGCCATTCCGGGACGGCGAACACCGGGGAGCTGTTTTTT
V gene: TRBV19; clone size: -; J gene: TRBJ1-1; D gene: -; CDR3 protein: CASSPGHLTENTEAFF; CDR3 DNA: TGTGCCAGTAGCCCGGGACACCTAACGGAGAACACTGAAGCTTTCTTT
V gene: TRBV3-1; clone size: -; J gene: TRBJ1-4; D gene: -; CDR3 protein: CASTLGTWGEKLFF; CDR3 DNA: TGTGCCAGCACCCTCGGGACCTGGGGTGAAAAACTGTTTTTT
V gene: TRBV24-1; clone size: few; J gene: TRBJ1-4; D gene: -; CDR3 protein: CATSDRGNTEKLFF; CDR3 DNA: TGTGCCACCAGTGATAGAGGGAATACTGAAAAACTGTTTTTT
V gene: TRBV5-1; clone size: many; J gene: TRBJ1-1; D gene: TRBD1; CDR3 protein: CASSWGTGNTEAFF; CDR3 DNA: TGCGCCAGCAGCTGGGGGACAGGGAACACTGAAGCTTTCTTT
V gene: TRBV4-1; clone size: -; J gene: TRBJ1-2; D gene: -; CDR3 protein: CASSPTGVGGYTF; CDR3 DNA: TGCGCCAGCAGCCCCACGGGAGTGGGTGGCTACACCTTC
V gene: TRBV19; clone size: many; J gene: TRBJ2-2; D gene: -; CDR3 protein: CASRKNTGELFF; CDR3 DNA: TGTGCCAGTAGGAAGAACACCGGGGAGCTGTTTTTT
V gene: TRBV2; clone size: many; J gene: TRBJ2-1; D gene: -; CDR3 protein: CASSGRELLYNEQFF; CDR3 DNA: TGTGCCAGCAGTGGTCGAGAACTACTATACAATGAGCAGTTCTTC
V gene: TRBV6-1; clone size: -; J gene: TRBJ2-2; D gene: TRBD1; CDR3 protein: CASGTGGSGELFF; CDR3 DNA: TGTGCCTCCGGGACAGGGGGATCCGGGGAGCTGTTTTTT
V gene: TRBV30; clone size: many; J gene: TRBJ2-5; D gene: -; CDR3 protein: CAWSAGTFETQYF; CDR3 DNA: TGTGCCTGGAGTGCTGGGACATTCGAGACCCAGTACTTC
V gene: TRBV30; clone size: many; J gene: TRBJ2-5; D gene: -; CDR3 protein: CAWNKVGSHQETQYF; CDR3 DNA: TGTGCCTGGAACAAGGTGGGATCCCACCAAGAGACCCAGTACTTC
V gene: TRBV12-3/TRBV12-4; clone size: -; J gene: TRBJ2-7; D gene: -; CDR3 protein: CASSPTRRPYEQYF; CDR3 DNA: TGTGCCAGCAGCCCCACGAGGCGCCCTTACGAGCAGTACTTC
V gene: TRBV20-1; clone size: many; J gene: TRBJ2-3; D gene: -; CDR3 protein: CSASVVSTDTQYF; CDR3 DNA: TGCAGTGCTAGCGTCGTGTCGACAGATACGCAGTATTTT
V gene: TRBV27; clone size: -; J gene: TRBJ2-1; D gene: TRBD1; CDR3 protein: CASAPSGQGFNEQFF; CDR3 DNA: TGTGCCAGCGCACCCTCGGGACAGGGCTTCAATGAGCAGTTCTTC
V gene: TRBV11-2; clone size: many; J gene: TRBJ2-7; D gene: -; CDR3 protein: CASSPAGAPYEQYF; CDR3 DNA: TGTGCCAGCAGCCCCGCGGGGGCCCCCTACGAGCAGTACTTC
V gene: TRBV7-2; clone size: few; J gene: TRBJ2-7; D gene: TRBD2; CDR3 protein: CASSQVPGLSPREQYF; CDR3 DNA: TGTGCCAGCAGCCAAGTTCCGGGACTAAGTCCGCGCGAGCAGTACTTC
V gene: TRBV18; clone size: many; J gene: TRBJ1-1; D gene: TRBD1; CDR3 protein: CASSQTGSEAFF; CDR3 DNA: TGTGCCAGCTCACAGACAGGGAGTGAAGCTTTCTTT
V gene: TRBV12-3/TRBV12-4; clone size: many; J gene: TRBJ1-2; D gene: TRBD1; CDR3 protein: CASSLGLGGGWGYTF; CDR3 DNA: TGTGCCAGCAGTTTAGGCCTAGGGGGCGGCTGGGGCTACACCTTC
V gene: TRBV20-1; clone size: many; J gene: TRBJ2-7; D gene: -; CDR3 protein: CSAPHRGGEQYF; CDR3 DNA: TGCAGTGCTCCTCACAGGGGGGGCGAGCAGTACTTC
V gene: TRBV29-1; clone size: many; J gene: TRBJ2-7; D gene: -; CDR3 protein: CSVEDGASGVYEQYF; CDR3 DNA: TGCAGCGTTGAAGACGGGGCTAGTGGAGTTTACGAGCAGTACTTC
V gene: TRBV3-1; clone size: many; J gene: TRBJ2-1; D gene: -; CDR3 protein: CASSHVGFYNEQFF; CDR3 DNA: TGTGCCAGCAGCCATGTCGGATTTTACAATGAGCAGTTCTTC
V gene: TRBV14; clone size: few; J gene: TRBJ1-5; D gene: TRBD1; CDR3 protein: CASSLDRVRGNQPQHF; CDR3 DNA: TGTGCCAGCAGCCTCGACAGGGTGAGGGGCAATCAGCCCCAGCATTTT
V gene: TRBV20-1; clone size: -; J gene: TRBJ1-4; D gene: -; CDR3 protein: CSARVMTVPNEKLFF; CDR3 DNA: TGCAGTGCTAGGGTAATGACAGTACCGAATGAAAAACTGTTTTTT
V gene: TRBV10-3; clone size: -; J gene: TRBJ2-1; D gene: TRBD2; CDR3 protein: CAIRESGNSGGYNEQFF; CDR3 DNA: TGTGCCATCAGGGAGTCCGGGAATAGCGGGGGGTACAATGAGCAGTTCTTC
V gene: TRBV27; clone size: many; J gene: TRBJ2-6; D gene: -; CDR3 protein: CASSPQAFAGVGANVLTF; CDR3 DNA: TGTGCCAGCAGTCCGCAGGCGTTTGCAGGGGTGGGGGCCAACGTCCTGACTTTC
V gene: TRBV5-1; clone size: many; J gene: TRBJ2-4; D gene: -; CDR3 protein: CASSLGTLAKNIQYF; CDR3 DNA: TGCGCCAGCAGCTTAGGCACGTTAGCCAAAAACATTCAGTACTTC
V gene: TRBV11-2; clone size: many; J gene: TRBJ1-1; D gene: -; CDR3 protein: CASSLVIGVGTEAFF; CDR3 DNA: TGTGCCAGCAGCTTAGTGATAGGGGTAGGGACTGAAGCTTTCTTT
V gene: TRBV6-5; clone size: few; J gene: TRBJ2-7; D gene: -; CDR3 protein: CASSYMLGGAREQYF; CDR3 DNA: TGTGCCAGCAGTTACATGTTGGGGGGAGCCCGCGAGCAGTACTTC
V gene: TRBV12-3/TRBV12-4; clone size: many; J gene: TRBJ1-1; D gene: -; CDR3 protein: CASSPIIGLEAFF; CDR3 DNA: TGTGCCAGCAGCCCCATAATCGGCCTAGAAGCTTTCTTT
V gene: TRBV2; clone size: few; J gene: TRBJ2-7; D gene: -; CDR3 protein: CASIGDSSPEQYF; CDR3 DNA: TGTGCCAGCATTGGTGATAGCAGTCCCGAGCAGTACTTC
V gene: TRBV11-2; clone size: many; J gene: TRBJ2-5; D gene: -; CDR3 protein: CASSPGRQETQYF; CDR3 DNA: TGTGCCAGCTCACCAGGCAGGCAAGAGACCCAGTACTTC